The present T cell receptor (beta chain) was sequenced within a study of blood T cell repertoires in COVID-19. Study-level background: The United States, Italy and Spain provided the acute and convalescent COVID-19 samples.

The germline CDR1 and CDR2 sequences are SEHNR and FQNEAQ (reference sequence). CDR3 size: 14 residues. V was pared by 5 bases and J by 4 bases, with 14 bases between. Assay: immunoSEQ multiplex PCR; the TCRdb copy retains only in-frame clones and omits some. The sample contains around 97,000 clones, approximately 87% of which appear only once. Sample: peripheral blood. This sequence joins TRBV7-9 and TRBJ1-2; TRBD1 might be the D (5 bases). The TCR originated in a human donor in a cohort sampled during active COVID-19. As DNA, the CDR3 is TGTGCCAGCAGCCACGACAGCCTCGCCTATGGCTACACCTTC. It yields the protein CASSHDSLAYGYTF.